The entry below gives a single TCR beta chain sequence along with its context. Its cognate antigen has yet to be identified. Base qualities were left out, and no much larger clone turns up one base away. This specimen belongs to a study of control samples from healthy donors and cancer patients (dated by TCRdb to the early 2020s). CDR1 and CDR2 are drawn from the germline V gene (reference sequence): GTSNPN, SVGIG. V is reduced by 0 bases and J by 1 base, leaving a spacing of 9 bases between them. The cysteine opens and the phenylalanine closes a CDR3 of 14 amino acids. This entry keeps only the CDR3 DNA: 42 bases, framed from base 1. The library was obtained by the immunoSEQ multiplex PCR assay. Entries here come from immuneACCESS through TCRdb and include only in-frame sequences with V and J called. Some clones fail to appear in such tables; in the studies checked, an unresolved V gene covers under half of the shortfall, and the cause of the remainder is unknown. The sample profile shows over 90,000 clones; 80% to 90% of them were found once. Of the sample, about 18% falls within the top ten clones.

Sequencing used PBMCs. The sequence links TRBV30 to TRBJ1-1; no D gene is confidently identified. This receptor was identified in a man aged 55 to 70 with lung cancer. The CDR3 corresponds to CAWSVGGWNTEAFF. The nucleotide sequence reads as follows: TGTGCCTGGAGTGTAGGAGGGTGGAACACTGAAGCTTTCTTT.